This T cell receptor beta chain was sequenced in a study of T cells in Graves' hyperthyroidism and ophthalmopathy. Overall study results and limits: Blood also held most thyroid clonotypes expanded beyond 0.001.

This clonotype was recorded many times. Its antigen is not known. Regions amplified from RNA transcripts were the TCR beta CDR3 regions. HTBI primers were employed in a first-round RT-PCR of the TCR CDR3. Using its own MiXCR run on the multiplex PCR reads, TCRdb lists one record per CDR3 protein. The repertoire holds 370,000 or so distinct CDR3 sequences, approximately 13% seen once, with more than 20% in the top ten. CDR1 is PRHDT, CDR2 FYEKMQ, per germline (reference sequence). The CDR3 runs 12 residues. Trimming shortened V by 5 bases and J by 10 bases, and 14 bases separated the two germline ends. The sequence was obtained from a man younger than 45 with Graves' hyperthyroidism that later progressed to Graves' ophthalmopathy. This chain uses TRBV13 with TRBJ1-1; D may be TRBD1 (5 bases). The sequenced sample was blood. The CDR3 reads CASSTDSKTAFF. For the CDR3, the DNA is TGTGCCAGCAGCACCGACAGTAAGACAGCTTTCTTT.